This T cell receptor beta chain was observed in a study of CXCR3-negative and CXCR3-positive naive CD8 T cells. Findings of the study overall: The study found more hydrophobic TRB CDR3s in CXCR3-positive naive cells than in CXCR3-negative naive cells. Naive CXCR3-positive and CXCR3-negative cells shared similar TRBV-TRBJ usage, unlike memory cells. Upon cryopreservation, CXCR3 expression partially decreased, and most assays used fresh PBMCs.

The libraries of TRB cDNA were prepared using 5' RACE with UMI labels. Reanalyzing the 5' RACE reads, TCRdb keeps one entry per CDR3 protein, without DNA. The sample has 55,000 to 75,000 distinct CDR3 sequences. The CDR3 loop spans 15 amino acids. Germline values: CDR1 SGHNT, CDR2 YYREEE (reference sequence). Among CD8+ T cells, naive ones were CD45RO-CCR7+CD27+CD95-. Concerning this clonotype itself: Its antigen is still unknown.

This sequence was found in a human donor in good health. Some clones in this sample may be carry-over from other donors' samples. The specimen was naive CXCR3+ CD8+ T cells from blood. Subset described: CD45RO-CCR7+CD27+CD95- naive CD8+ T cells expressing CXCR3 (TNR3+). This sequence joins TRBV5-4 and TRBJ1-2; TCRdb lists TRBD1, though no DNA is available to test this call. The CDR3 protein is CASSGAQGLNYGYTF. The whole variable domain, remainder taken from reference TRBV5-4 and TRBJ1-2, is ETGVTQSPTHLIKTRGQQVTLRCSSQSGHNTVSWYQQALGQGPQFIFQYYREEENGRGNFPPRFSGLQFPNYSSELNVNALELDDSALYLCASSGAQGLNYGYTFGSGTRLTVV.